A selection of T cell receptor beta chains follows, all from one sample in a study of T cell clones after liver transplantation. The method was immunoSEQ multiplex PCR; TCRdb's version includes in-frame clones alone and lacks a portion of them. The sample contains approximately 100,000 clones, around 80% of which appear only once. Sequences were derived from CD4+ T cells from blood, sampled approximately 50 months after liver transplant. These receptors came from a human patient who received a liver transplant. Some T cells may be graft donor cells. Each CDR3 is given with its conserved first and last residue. The order of the fields is D gene, J gene, V gene, CDR3 protein, CDR3 DNA. A D gene is named only where the DNA matches it firmly.

d_call: -
j_call: TRBJ1-1
v_call: TRBV28
cdr3_aa: CASAIMNTEAFF
cdr3_nt: TGTGCCAGCGCCATTATGAACACTGAAGCTTTCTTT

d_call: -
j_call: TRBJ1-3
v_call: TRBV27
cdr3_aa: CASSRTAGNTIYF
cdr3_nt: TGTGCCAGCAGTCGGACAGCCGGAAACACCATATATTTT

d_call: TRBD2
j_call: TRBJ2-7
v_call: TRBV7-2
cdr3_aa: CASSSRTSGGVLSYEQYF
cdr3_nt: TGTGCCAGCAGCTCCCGGACTAGCGGGGGGGTTCTGTCCTACGAGCAGTACTTC

d_call: -
j_call: TRBJ1-1
v_call: TRBV4-2
cdr3_aa: CASSQGPGGLMNTEAFF
cdr3_nt: TGTGCCAGCAGCCAAGGCCCGGGGGGGCTTATGAACACTGAAGCTTTCTTT

d_call: -
j_call: TRBJ1-4
v_call: TRBV14
cdr3_aa: CASSHRTGTPVGEKLFF
cdr3_nt: TGTGCCAGCAGCCACCGCACCGGGACTCCTGTGGGTGAAAAACTGTTTTTT

d_call: TRBD2
j_call: TRBJ2-1
v_call: TRBV7-3
cdr3_aa: CASSGDGGSGKNEQFF
cdr3_nt: TGTGCCAGCAGCGGAGACGGGGGTAGCGGGAAAAATGAGCAGTTCTTC

d_call: TRBD1
j_call: TRBJ2-7
v_call: TRBV2
cdr3_aa: CASSQLGTVYEQYF
cdr3_nt: TGTGCCAGCAGCCAGCTCGGGACAGTCTACGAGCAGTACTTC

d_call: TRBD2
j_call: TRBJ2-3
v_call: TRBV5-6
cdr3_aa: CASSLQRGLTDTQYF
cdr3_nt: TGTGCCAGCAGCTTGCAGCGGGGGCTCACAGATACGCAGTATTTT

d_call: TRBD1
j_call: TRBJ1-1
v_call: TRBV4-3
cdr3_aa: CASSRGGGFTEAFF
cdr3_nt: TGCGCCAGCAGCCGGGGAGGGGGCTTTACTGAAGCTTTCTTT

d_call: TRBD2
j_call: TRBJ2-5
v_call: TRBV19
cdr3_aa: CASSSGGAKETQYF
cdr3_nt: TGTGCCAGTAGTAGCGGGGGGGCTAAAGAGACCCAGTACTTC

d_call: TRBD1
j_call: TRBJ2-2
v_call: TRBV15
cdr3_aa: CATSRLTGVNTGELFF
cdr3_nt: TGTGCCACCAGCAGACTGACAGGGGTTAACACCGGGGAGCTGTTTTTT

d_call: -
j_call: TRBJ2-2
v_call: TRBV5-4
cdr3_aa: CASSRNTGELFF
cdr3_nt: TGTGCCAGCAGCCGAAACACCGGGGAGCTGTTTTTT

d_call: TRBD2
j_call: TRBJ2-1
v_call: TRBV7-3
cdr3_aa: CASSLGLAPFEQFF
cdr3_nt: TGTGCCAGCAGCCTCGGACTAGCGCCCTTTGAGCAGTTCTTC

d_call: TRBD1
j_call: TRBJ2-2
v_call: TRBV5-1
cdr3_aa: CASSPLTGQPTGELFF
cdr3_nt: TGCGCCAGCAGCCCACTCACGGGACAGCCCACCGGGGAGCTGTTTTTT